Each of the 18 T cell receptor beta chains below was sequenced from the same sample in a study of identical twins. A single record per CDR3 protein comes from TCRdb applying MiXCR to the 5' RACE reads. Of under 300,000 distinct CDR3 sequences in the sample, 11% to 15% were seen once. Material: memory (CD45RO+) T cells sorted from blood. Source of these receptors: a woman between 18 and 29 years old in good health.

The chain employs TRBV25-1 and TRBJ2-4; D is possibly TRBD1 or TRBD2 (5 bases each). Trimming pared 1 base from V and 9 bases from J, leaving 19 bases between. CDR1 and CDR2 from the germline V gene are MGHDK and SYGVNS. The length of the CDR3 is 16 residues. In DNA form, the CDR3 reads TGTGCCAGCAGTGAATTAGGGACGCACCCGGGAACCATTCAGTACTTC. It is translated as CASSELGTHPGTIQYF.

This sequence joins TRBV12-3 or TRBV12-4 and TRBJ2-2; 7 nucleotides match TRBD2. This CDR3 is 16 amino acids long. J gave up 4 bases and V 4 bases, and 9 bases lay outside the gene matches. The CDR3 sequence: CASSSTRGGVTGELFF. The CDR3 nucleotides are TGTGCCAGCAGTTCGACACGGGGAGGGGTCACCGGGGAGCTGTTTTTT.

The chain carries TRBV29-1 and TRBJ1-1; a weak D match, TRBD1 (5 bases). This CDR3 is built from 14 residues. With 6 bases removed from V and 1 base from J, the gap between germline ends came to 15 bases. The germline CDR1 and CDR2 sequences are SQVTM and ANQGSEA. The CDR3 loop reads CSVGPGRTNTEAFF. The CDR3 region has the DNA TGCAGCGTGGGCCCGGGACGGACGAACACTGAAGCTTTCTTT.

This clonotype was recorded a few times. CDR3 nucleotide sequence: TGTGCCAGCAGCTTAGCAAGCGTGCCACCGAATGAGCAGTTCTTC. Protein sequence: CASSLASVPPNEQFF. This sequence joins TRBV7-8 and TRBJ2-1; D is unresolved. Trimming took 0 bases from V and 7 from J, leaving 13 bases between them. In germline, CDR1 is SGHVS, CDR2 FQNEAQ. CDR3 length: 15 residues.

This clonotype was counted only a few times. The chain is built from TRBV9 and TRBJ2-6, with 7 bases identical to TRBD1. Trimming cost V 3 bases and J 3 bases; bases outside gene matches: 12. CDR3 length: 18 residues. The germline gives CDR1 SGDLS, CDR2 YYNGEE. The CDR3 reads CASSASTGFVFGANVLTF. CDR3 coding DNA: TGTGCCAGCAGCGCATCGACAGGGTTTGTCTTTGGGGCCAACGTCCTGACTTTC.

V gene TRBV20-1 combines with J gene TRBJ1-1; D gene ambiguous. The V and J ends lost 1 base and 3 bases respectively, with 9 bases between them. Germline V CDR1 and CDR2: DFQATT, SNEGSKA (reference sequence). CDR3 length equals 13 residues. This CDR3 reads CSARVMGDTEAFF. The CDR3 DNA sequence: TGCAGTGCTAGAGTGATGGGTGACACTGAAGCTTTCTTT.

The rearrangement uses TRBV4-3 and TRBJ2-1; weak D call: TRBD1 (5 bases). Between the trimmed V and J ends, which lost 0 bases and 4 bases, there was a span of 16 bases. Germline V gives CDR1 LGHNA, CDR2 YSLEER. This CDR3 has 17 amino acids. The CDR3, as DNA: TGCGCCAGCAGCCAAGATTCCAGGACAACGAATTACAATGAGCAGTTCTTC. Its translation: CASSQDSRTTNYNEQFF.

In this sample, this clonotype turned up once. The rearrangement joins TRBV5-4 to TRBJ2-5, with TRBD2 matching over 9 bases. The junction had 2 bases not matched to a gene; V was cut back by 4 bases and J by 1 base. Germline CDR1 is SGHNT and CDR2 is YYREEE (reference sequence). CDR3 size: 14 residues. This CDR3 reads CASSAGGVQETQYF. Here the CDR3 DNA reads TGTGCCAGCAGCGCGGGGGGGGTCCAAGAGACCCAGTACTTC.

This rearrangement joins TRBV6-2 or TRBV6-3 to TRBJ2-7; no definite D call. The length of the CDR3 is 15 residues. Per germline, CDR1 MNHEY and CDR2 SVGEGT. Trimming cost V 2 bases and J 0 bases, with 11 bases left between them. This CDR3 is CASSYPRAFSYEQYF. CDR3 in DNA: TGTGCCAGCAGTTACCCCCGGGCCTTCTCCTACGAGCAGTACTTC.

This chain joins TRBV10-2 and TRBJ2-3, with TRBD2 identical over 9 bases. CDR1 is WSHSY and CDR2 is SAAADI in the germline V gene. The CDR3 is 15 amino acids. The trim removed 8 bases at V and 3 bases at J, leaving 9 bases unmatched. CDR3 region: CASLRTSGGTDTQYF. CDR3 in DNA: TGCGCCAGCCTAAGAACGAGCGGGGGGACAGATACGCAGTATTTT.

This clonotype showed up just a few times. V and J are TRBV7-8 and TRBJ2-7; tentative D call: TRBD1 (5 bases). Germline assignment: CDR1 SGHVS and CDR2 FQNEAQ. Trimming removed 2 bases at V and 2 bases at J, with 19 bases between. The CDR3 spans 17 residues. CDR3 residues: CASSLFAERTKPYEQYF. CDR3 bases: TGTGCCAGCAGCTTATTTGCGGAAAGGACAAAACCCTACGAGCAGTACTTC.

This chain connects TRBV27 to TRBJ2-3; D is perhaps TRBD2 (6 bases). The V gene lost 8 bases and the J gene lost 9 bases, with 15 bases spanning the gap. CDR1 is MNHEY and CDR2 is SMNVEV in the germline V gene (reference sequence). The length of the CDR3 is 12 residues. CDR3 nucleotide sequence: TGTGCCAGCCCGGGGGTTTGCGTGACGCAGTATTTT. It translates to CASPGVCVTQYF.

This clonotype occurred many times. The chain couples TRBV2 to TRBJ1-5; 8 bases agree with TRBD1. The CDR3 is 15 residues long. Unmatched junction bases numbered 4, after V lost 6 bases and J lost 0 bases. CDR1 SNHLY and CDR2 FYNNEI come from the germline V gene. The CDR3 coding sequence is TGTGCCAGCAGCCCCAGGGGGCATAGCAATCAGCCCCAGCATTTT. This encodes CASSPRGHSNQPQHF.

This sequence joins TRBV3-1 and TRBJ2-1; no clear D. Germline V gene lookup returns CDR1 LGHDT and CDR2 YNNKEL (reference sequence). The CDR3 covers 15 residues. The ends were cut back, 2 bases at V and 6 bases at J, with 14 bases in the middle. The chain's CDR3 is CASSQRHRFFNEQFF. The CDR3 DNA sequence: TGTGCCAGCAGCCAAAGACACCGATTTTTCAATGAGCAGTTCTTC.

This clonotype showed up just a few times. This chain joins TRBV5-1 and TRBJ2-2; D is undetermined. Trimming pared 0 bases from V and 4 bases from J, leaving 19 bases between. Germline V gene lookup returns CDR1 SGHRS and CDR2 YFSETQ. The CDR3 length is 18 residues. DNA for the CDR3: TGCGCCAGCAGCTTGGTAGGACCGACCCCCGAAGGCACCGGGGAGCTGTTTTTT. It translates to CASSLVGPTPEGTGELFF.

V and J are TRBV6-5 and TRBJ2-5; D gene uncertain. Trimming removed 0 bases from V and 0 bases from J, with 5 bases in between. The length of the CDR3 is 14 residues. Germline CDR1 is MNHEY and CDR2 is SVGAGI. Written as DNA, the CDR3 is TGTGCCAGCAGTTACTCGTCCAACCAAGAGACCCAGTACTTC. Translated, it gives CASSYSSNQETQYF.

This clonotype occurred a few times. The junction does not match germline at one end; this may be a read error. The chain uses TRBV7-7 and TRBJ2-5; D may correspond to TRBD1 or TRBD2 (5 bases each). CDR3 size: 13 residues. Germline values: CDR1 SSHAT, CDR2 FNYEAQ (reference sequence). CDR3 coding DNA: TGTGCTAGCAGGGACCTGGAGCAAGAGACCCAGTACTTC. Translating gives CASRDLEQETQYF.

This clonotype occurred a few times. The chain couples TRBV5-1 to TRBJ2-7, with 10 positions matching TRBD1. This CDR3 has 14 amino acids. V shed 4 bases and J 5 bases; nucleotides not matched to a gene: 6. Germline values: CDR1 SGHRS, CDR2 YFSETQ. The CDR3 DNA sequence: TGCGCCAGCAGCGGGGACAGGGGAGGGAACGAGCAGTACTTC. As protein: CASSGDRGGNEQYF.